Sequencing of this T cell receptor (beta chain) was carried out in a study of blood T cell repertoires in COVID-19. Study background: Collection of acute and convalescent COVID-19 samples took place in the United States, Italy and Spain. PBMCs, B-cell-depleted T cells, or T cells provided the cDNA or gDNA that made up the material.

TCRdb's copy holds only in-frame clones and misses some; the assay was immunoSEQ multiplex PCR. The sample records fewer than 200,000 clones, around nine tenths being singletons. The V segment lost 1 base and the J segment 5 bases; nucleotides outside the gene matches: 8. CDR3 length: 15 residues. CDR1 is SGHVS, CDR2 FQNEAQ, per germline. The TCR was taken from a man aged 40-55 years with active or convalescent COVID-19. The rearrangement links TRBV7-8 to TRBJ2-7, with TRBD1 matching over 7 bases. The sequenced sample was peripheral blood. CDR3 loop: CASSLVGTVINEQYF. CDR3 sequence (DNA): TGTGCCAGCAGCTTAGTAGGGACAGTCATCAACGAGCAGTACTTC.